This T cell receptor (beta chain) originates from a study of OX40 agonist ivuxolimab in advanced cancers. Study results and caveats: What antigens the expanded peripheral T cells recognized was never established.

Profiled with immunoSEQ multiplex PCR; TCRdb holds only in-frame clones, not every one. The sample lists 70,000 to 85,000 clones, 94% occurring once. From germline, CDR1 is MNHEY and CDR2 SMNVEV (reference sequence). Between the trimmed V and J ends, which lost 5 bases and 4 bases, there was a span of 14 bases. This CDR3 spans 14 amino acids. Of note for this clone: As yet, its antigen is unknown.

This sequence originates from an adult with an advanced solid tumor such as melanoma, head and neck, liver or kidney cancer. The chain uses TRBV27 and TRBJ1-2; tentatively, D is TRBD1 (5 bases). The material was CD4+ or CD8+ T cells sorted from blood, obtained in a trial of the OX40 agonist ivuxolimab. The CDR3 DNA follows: TGTGCCAGCAGTCCCGGGACGGTTACCTATGGCTACACCTTC. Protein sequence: CASSPGTVTYGYTF.